Listed below are T cell receptor beta chains from one sample, sequenced in a study of regulatory T cells in long-lasting Graves disease. TCRdb redid the calling of the multiplex PCR reads with MiXCR, one entry per CDR3 protein. The table includes around 460,000 distinct CDR3 sequences, roughly a fifth detected once. The specimen was peripheral blood mononuclear cells (PBMCs), collected when the disease was refractory, from a patient treated with antithyroid drugs. These receptors were obtained from a female donor with Graves disease. Each CDR3 is given with its conserved first and last residue. D genes are given only for firm matches. Expanded clones are given a class, and other clones once, few, many or no size at all.

D gene	V gene	J gene	clone size	CDR3 DNA	CDR3 protein
-	TRBV7-9	TRBJ2-7	few	TGTGCCAGCAGCTCAGAGGCTGAGTGGGACGAGCAGTACTTC	CASSSEAEWDEQYF
-	TRBV5-1	TRBJ1-1	-	TGCGCCAGCAGCGGGCAAAGGGGCAAGGCTTTCTTT	CASSGQRGKAFF
-	TRBV6-1	TRBJ2-3	-	TGTGCCAGCAGTCCCGGAGGGGGAGGAGACACAGATACGCAGTATTTT	CASSPGGGGDTDTQYF
TRBD1	TRBV28	TRBJ2-7	many	TGTGCCAGCAGTTCCCCACCTAGGACAGGGCTCGACGAGCAGTACTTC	CASSSPPRTGLDEQYF
TRBD2	TRBV28	TRBJ2-5	many	TGTGCCAGCATTAGTGCTAGCGGGGGGGAAGAGACCCAGTACTTC	CASISASGGEETQYF
-	TRBV6-1	TRBJ2-5	many	TGTGCCAGCCGCGTAATCCCGGGACAACAAGAGACCCAGTACTTC	CASRVIPGQQETQYF
-	TRBV24-1	TRBJ2-2	-	TGTGCCACCAGTGACCTCGGGGAGGACGGGGAGCTGTTTTTT	CATSDLGEDGELFF
-	TRBV30	TRBJ1-1	-	TGTGCCTGGAATGTTAATTGGGGGGGCACTGAAGCTTTCTTT	CAWNVNWGGTEAFF
TRBD1	TRBV6-1	TRBJ1-2	many	TGTGCCAGCAGTCGAACACGACAGGGCTATGGCTACACCTTC	CASSRTRQGYGYTF
-	TRBV5-1	TRBJ2-7	-	TGCGCCACCTCATTAGGAGGGCAGGGGCTTTACGAGCAGTACTTC	CATSLGGQGLYEQYF
-	TRBV28	TRBJ2-5	many	TGTGCCAGCAGTTTATTAGTGGGGGTGGAGACCCAGTACTTC	CASSLLVGVETQYF
-	TRBV7-2	TRBJ2-7	many	TGTGCCAGCAGCTTAGCGAAGGGGGTCGAGCAGTACTTC	CASSLAKGVEQYF
TRBD2	TRBV6-1	TRBJ2-7	-	TGTGCCAGCATTCGTCCGGGACTAGCGGTCTACGAGCAGTACTTC	CASIRPGLAVYEQYF
-	TRBV28	TRBJ2-7	many	TGTGCCAGCAGTTTAGAAGGGGACATTTACGAGCAGTACTTC	CASSLEGDIYEQYF
-	TRBV6-1	TRBJ2-5	many	TGTGCCAGCATGGGATGGGGCAGCGAAGAGACCCAGTACTTC	CASMGWGSEETQYF
TRBD2	TRBV7-3	TRBJ2-2	-	TGTGCCACTCGACTAGCGGGAACCGGGGAGCTGTTTTTT	CATRLAGTGELFF
TRBD1	TRBV27	TRBJ2-7	many	TGTGCCAGCAGTCCGGGGACAGTCCGGACCTACGAGCAGTACTTC	CASSPGTVRTYEQYF
-	TRBV12-3/TRBV12-4	TRBJ1-4	many	TGTGCCAGCAGCCCTTACATCGCAACTAATGAAAAACTGTTTTTT	CASSPYIATNEKLFF
-	TRBV10-3	TRBJ1-2	few	TGTGCCATCAGCCCCGGGACCTACTATGGCTACACCTTC	CAISPGTYYGYTF
-	TRBV28	TRBJ2-1	-	TGTGCCAGCAGTCAGCGCGGGACAGATCTACAAACTGAGCAGTTCTTC	CASSQRGTDLQTEQFF
-	TRBV19	TRBJ2-4	-	TGTGCCAGTAGTACGGGGGCTCCAAACATTCAGTACTTC	CASSTGAPNIQYF
-	TRBV6-5	TRBJ2-7	many	TGTGCCAGCAGTTACTCGATTGGGGGCGCGGACTACTACGAGCAGTACTTC	CASSYSIGGADYYEQYF